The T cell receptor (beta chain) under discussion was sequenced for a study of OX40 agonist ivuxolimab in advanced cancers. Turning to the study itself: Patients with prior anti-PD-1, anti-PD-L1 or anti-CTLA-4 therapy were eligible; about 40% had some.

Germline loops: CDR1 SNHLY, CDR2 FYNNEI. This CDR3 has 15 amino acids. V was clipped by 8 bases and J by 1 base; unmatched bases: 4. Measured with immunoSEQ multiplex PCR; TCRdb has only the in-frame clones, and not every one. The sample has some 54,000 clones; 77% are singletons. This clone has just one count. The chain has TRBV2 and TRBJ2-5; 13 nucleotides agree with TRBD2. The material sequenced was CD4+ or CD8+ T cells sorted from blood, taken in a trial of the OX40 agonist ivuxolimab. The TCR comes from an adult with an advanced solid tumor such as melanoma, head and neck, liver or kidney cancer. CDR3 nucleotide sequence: TGTGCCAGCGCCGGGACTAGCGGGACCCAAGAGACCCAGTACTTC. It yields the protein CASAGTSGTQETQYF.